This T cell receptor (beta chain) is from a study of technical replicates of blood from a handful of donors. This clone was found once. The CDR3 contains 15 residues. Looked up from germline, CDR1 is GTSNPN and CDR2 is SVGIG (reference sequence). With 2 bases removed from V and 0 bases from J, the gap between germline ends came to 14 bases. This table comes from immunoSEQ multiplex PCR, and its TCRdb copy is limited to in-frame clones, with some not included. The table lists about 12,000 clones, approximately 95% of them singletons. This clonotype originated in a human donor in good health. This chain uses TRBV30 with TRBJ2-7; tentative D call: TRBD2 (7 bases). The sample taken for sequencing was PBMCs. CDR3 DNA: TGTGCCTGGAGTTGGGGAGGGGGGAACTCCTACGAGCAGTACTTC. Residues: CAWSWGGGNSYEQYF.